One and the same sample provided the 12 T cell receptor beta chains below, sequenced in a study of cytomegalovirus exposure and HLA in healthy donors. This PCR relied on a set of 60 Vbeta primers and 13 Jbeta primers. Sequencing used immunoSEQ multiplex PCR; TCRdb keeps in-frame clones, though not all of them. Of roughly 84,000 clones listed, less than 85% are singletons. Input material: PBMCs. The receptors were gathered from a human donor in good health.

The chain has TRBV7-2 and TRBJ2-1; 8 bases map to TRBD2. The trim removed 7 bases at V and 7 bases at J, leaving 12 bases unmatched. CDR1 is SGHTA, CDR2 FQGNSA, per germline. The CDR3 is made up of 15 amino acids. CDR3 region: CASTVVGAGGNEQFF. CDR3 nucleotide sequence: TGTGCCAGCACCGTGGTAGGGGCGGGGGGAAATGAGCAGTTCTTC.

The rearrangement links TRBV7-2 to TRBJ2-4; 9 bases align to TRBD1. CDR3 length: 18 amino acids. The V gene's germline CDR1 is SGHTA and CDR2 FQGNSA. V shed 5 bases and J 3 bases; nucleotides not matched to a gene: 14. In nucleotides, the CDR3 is TGTGCCAGCAGCCTCACCATACAGGGGGCGATCGGCAAAAACATTCAGTACTTC. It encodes CASSLTIQGAIGKNIQYF.

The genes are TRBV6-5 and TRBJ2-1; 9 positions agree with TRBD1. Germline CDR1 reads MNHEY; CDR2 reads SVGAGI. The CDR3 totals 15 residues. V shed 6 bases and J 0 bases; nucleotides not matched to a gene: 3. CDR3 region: CASSLDRGSYNEQFF. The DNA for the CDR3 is TGTGCCAGCAGCCTGGACAGGGGCTCCTACAATGAGCAGTTCTTC.

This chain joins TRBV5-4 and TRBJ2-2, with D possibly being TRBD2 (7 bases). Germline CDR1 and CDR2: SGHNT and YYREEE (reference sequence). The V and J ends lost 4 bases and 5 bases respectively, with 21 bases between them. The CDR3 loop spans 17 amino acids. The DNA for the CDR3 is TGTGCCAGCAGCCCGAACGGACGGGGGGCGGGAACCGGGGAGCTGTTTTTT. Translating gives CASSPNGRGAGTGELFF.

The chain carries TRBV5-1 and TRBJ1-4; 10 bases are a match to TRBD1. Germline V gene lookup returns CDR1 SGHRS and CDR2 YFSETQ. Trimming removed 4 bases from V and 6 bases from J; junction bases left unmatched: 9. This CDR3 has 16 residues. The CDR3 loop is CASSLSPGTGDEKLFF. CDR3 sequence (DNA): TGCGCCAGCAGCCTTAGCCCCGGGACAGGGGATGAAAAACTGTTTTTT.

The CDR3 sequence: CASSSGQTYEKLFF. The CDR3 DNA follows: TGCGCCAGCAGCTCGGGACAAACCTATGAAAAACTGTTTTTT. The chain couples TRBV5-1 to TRBJ1-4; tentatively, D is TRBD1 (6 bases). V was pared by 3 bases and J by 6 bases, with 12 bases between. From germline, CDR1 is SGHRS and CDR2 YFSETQ. The CDR3 loop spans 14 amino acids.

The CDR3 loop reads CASSEREENGYTF. CDR3 in DNA: TGTGCCAGCAGTGAACGGGAAGAAAATGGCTACACCTTC. The chain joins TRBV2 to TRBJ1-2, with D uncertain. Germline V lookup: CDR1 SNHLY, CDR2 FYNNEI. This CDR3 is built from 13 residues. V shed 2 bases and J shed 6 bases, with 10 bases lying between them.

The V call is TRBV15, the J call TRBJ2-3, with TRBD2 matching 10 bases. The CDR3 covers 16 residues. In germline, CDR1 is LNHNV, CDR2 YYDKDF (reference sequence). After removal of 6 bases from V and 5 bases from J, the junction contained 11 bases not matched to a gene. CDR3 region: CATSQTASGGGDTQYF. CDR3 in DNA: TGTGCCACCAGTCAGACAGCTAGCGGGGGTGGAGATACGCAGTATTTT. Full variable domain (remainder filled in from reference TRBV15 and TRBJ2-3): DAMVIQNPRYQVTQFGKPVTLSCSQTLNHNVMYWYQQKSSQAPKLLFHYYDKDFNNEADTPDNFQSRRPNTSFCFLDIRSPGLGDTAMYLCATSQTASGGGDTQYFGPGTRLTVL.

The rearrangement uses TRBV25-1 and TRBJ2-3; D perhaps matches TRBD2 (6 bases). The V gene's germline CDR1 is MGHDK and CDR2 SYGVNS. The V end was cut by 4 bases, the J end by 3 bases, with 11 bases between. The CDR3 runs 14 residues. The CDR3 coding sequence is TGTGCCAGCAGTGTGCGGGGCTTAACAGATACGCAGTATTTT. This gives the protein CASSVRGLTDTQYF.

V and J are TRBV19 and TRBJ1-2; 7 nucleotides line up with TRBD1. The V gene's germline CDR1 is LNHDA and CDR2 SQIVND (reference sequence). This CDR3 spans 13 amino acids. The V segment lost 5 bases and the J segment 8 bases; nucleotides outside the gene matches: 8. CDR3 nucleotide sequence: TGTGCCAGTAGTTTCGACAGGGCACAGGGCTACACCTTC. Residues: CASSFDRAQGYTF. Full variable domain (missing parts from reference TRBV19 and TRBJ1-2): DGGITQSPKYLFRKEGQNVTLSCEQNLNHDAMYWYRQDPGQGLRLIYYSQIVNDFQKGDIAEGYSVSREKKESFPLTVTSAQKNPTAFYLCASSFDRAQGYTFGSGTRLTVV.

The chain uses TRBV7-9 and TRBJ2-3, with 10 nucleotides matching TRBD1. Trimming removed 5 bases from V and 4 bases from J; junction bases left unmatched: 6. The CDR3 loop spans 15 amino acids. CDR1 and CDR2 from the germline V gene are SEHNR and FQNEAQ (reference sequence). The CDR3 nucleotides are TGTGCCAGCAGCCGCGGGGACAGGGGTGCAGATACGCAGTATTTT. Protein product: CASSRGDRGADTQYF.

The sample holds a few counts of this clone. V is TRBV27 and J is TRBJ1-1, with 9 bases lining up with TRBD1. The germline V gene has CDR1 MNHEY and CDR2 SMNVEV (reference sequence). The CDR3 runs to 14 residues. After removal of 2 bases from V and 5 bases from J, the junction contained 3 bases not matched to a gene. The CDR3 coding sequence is TGTGCCAGCAGTTTAACAGGGGGCAGGACTGAAGCTTTCTTT. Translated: CASSLTGGRTEAFF.